This T cell receptor beta chain came from a study of sequential checkpoint blockade in melanoma. For the study at large: Arm A got nivolumab then ipilimumab; arm B the reverse, 1:1. Each arm's sequence ended with maintenance nivolumab.

CDR1 SGHDN and CDR2 FVKESK come from the germline V gene. Between the trimmed V and J ends, which lost 0 bases and 0 bases, there was a span of 9 bases. The CDR3 sequence is 16 residues long. This clone was observed a few times. Treatment specified: randomized to nivolumab then ipilimumab (arm A) or the reverse (arm B). No patient had prior DNA-damaging chemotherapy. From thawed PBMCs, live CD3+CD8+ cells negative for CD19 and CD56 were sorted. Repertoires were generated with immunoSEQ multiplex PCR, while TCRdb's copy carries only in-frame clones and drops some. The sample includes 13,000 to 15,000 clones, roughly 69% of them seen just once.

This sequence originates from a human donor with melanoma. Here the sequenced sample was CD8+ T cells sorted from blood (inferred from file names), taken from a patient given nivolumab and ipilimumab in sequence. The chain has TRBV14 and TRBJ2-1, with D hard to call. CDR3 bases: TGTGCCAGCAGCCAAGATCTGAGGAGCTCCTACAATGAGCAGTTCTTC. Translated: CASSQDLRSSYNEQFF.